This TCR beta chain was profiled in a study of read filtering for tumor transcriptome and immune sequencing. Study at large: TCR-mapped reads were about 4 to 11 million with IR-seq versus about 80 to 1273 with RNA-seq. Study-wide results and limits: The CD138-negative fraction was mixed bone marrow immune cells, not pure T cells. Dropping single-read clonotypes raised IR-seq and RNA-seq shared-clonotype correlation.

This library used roughly 370 ng RNA and molecular barcoded adaptors spanning alpha/delta and beta/gamma chains. TCRdb redid the calling of the reads with MiXCR, one entry per CDR3 protein. Among 60,000 to 80,000 distinct CDR3 sequences listed, approximately 15% were seen once. The germline V gene encodes CDR1 SQVTM and CDR2 ANQGSEA. The CDR3 is 12 residues long. Trimming at V came to 4 bases and at J to 5 bases, leaving 3 bases not matched to a gene. This clonotype appeared a few times. Antigen unknown. Sequencing used a population of CD138-negative cells sorted from bone marrow. The TCR originated in a donor at least 40 years old with multiple myeloma. V usage is TRBV29-1 and J usage is TRBJ2-5; TRBD1 matches 8 bases. The chain's CDR3 is CSVGTGKETQYF. For the CDR3, the DNA is TGCAGCGTTGGGACAGGGAAGGAGACCCAGTACTTC.